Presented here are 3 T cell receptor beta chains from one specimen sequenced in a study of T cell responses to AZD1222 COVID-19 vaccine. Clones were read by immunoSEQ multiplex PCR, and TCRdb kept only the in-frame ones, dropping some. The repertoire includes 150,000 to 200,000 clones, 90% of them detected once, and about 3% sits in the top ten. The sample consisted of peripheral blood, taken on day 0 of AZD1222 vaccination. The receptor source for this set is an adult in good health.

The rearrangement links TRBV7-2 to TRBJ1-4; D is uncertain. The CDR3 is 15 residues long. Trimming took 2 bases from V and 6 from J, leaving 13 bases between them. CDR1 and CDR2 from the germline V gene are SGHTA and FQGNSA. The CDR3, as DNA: TGTGCCAGCAGCTTAAATGGAGCCTGGGATGAAAAACTGTTTTTT. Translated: CASSLNGAWDEKLFF.

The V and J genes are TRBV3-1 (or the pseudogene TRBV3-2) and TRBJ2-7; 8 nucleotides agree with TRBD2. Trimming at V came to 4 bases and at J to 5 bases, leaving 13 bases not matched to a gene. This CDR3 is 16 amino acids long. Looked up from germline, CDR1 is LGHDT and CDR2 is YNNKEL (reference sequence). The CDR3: CASSPIGRGGQDEQYF. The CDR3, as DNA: TGTGCCAGCAGCCCAATTGGTCGGGGGGGCCAGGACGAGCAGTACTTC.

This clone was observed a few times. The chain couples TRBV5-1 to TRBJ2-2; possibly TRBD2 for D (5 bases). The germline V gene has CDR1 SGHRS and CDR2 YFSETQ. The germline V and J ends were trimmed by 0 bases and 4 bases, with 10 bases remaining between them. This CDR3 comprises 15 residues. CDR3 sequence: CASSLASGSTGELFF. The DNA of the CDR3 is TGCGCCAGCAGCTTGGCCTCGGGGAGCACCGGGGAGCTGTTTTTT.